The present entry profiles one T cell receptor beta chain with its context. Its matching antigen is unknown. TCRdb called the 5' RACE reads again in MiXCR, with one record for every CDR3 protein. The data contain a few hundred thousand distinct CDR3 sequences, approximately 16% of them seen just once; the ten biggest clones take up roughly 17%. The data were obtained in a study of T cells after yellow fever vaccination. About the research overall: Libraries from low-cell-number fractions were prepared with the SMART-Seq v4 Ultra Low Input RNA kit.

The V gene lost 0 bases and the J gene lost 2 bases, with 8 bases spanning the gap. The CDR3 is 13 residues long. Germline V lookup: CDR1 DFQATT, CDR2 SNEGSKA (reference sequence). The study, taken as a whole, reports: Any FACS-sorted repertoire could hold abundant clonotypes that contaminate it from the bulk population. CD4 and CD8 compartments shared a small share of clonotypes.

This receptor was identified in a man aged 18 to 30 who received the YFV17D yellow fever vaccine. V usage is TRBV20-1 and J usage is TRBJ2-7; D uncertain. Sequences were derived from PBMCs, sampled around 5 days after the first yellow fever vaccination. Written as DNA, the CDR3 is TGCAGTGCTAGAGAGGTGGGGACCTACGAGCAGTACTTC. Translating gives CSAREVGTYEQYF.